Listed below are T cell receptor beta chains from one sample, sequenced in a study of control samples from healthy donors and cancer patients. Clones were read by immunoSEQ multiplex PCR, and TCRdb kept only the in-frame ones, dropping some. The sample has fewer than 15,000 clones; about 75% are singletons. Sequenced input: formalin-fixed, paraffin-embedded tissue. The receptors were sampled from a male donor with melanoma. CDR3s leave out the opening cysteine and the closing phenylalanine or tryptophan. Fields, in order: V gene, J gene, CDR3 protein.

>TRBV12-5|TRBJ1-4
ASGLLLTGTLDGKLF
>TRBV7-6|TRBJ1-2
ASSLGPGGKGLTPYGYT
>TRBV6-5|TRBJ2-1
ASSTTGTVYNEQF
>TRBV7-9|TRBJ2-7
ASSSGGGEQY
>TRBV7-2|TRBJ2-1
ASSLVGQYNEQF
>TRBV29-1|TRBJ2-4
SVGLGQVGNIQY
>TRBV7-9|TRBJ2-5
ASSLGLQETQY
>TRBV7-7|TRBJ2-2
ASSPGQGAGGELF
>TRBV7-8|TRBJ2-7
ASSLGQGAFGEQY
>TRBV12-5|TRBJ2-1
ASAQPRDEQF
>TRBV12-3/TRBV12-4|TRBJ2-7
ASSLFNEQY
>TRBV7-3|TRBJ1-1
ASSLDGGTETEAF
>TRBV7-2|TRBJ1-1
ASSPIGTANTEAF
>TRBV7-9|TRBJ2-3
ASSHPGGGRDTQY
>TRBV9|TRBJ2-5
ASSKHGGETQY
>TRBV9|TRBJ1-3
ASSVDPLGNTIY
>TRBV19|TRBJ2-6
ASSPRLSGANVLT
>TRBV7-2|TRBJ2-5
ASSLFNKGEETQY
>TRBV7-8|TRBJ1-1
ASGKGTGAFMNTEAF
>TRBV2|TRBJ2-6
ASSAGQVDNVLT
>TRBV6-5|TRBJ2-7
ASSYRGEQY
>TRBV14|TRBJ2-4
ASSRGPSRLKNIQY
>TRBV27|TRBJ1-6
ASSLSVRADNSPLH
>TRBV6-6|TRBJ1-5
ASNPSRQNQPQH